The 9 T cell receptor beta chains presented below share a single source sample, sequenced in a study of T-cell reconstitution after alpha-beta-depleted transplantation in children. Using unique molecular identifiers, the investigators prepared the TCRbeta library. TCRdb reprocessed the PCR reads with MiXCR, giving one entry per CDR3 protein. The repertoire holds about 610,000 distinct CDR3 sequences, 25% to 30% seen once, with 30% to 45% in the top ten. This material consisted of PBMCs, taken before TCRalphabeta/CD19-depleted stem cell transplant. The receptors stem from a boy in the first two years of life with Wiskott-Aldrich syndrome, due to receive a stem cell transplant.

This clonotype has ten or more counts. This rearrangement joins TRBV5-1 to TRBJ2-2; D is uncertain. The CDR3 length is 17 residues. Trimming cost V 1 base and J 3 bases, with 16 bases left between them. Germline V lookup: CDR1 SGHRS, CDR2 YFSETQ. The CDR3 DNA reads TGCGCCAGCAGCTTGTTTATGTCGGCGTCCCACACCGGGGAGCTGTTTTTT. Protein product: CASSLFMSASHTGELFF.

This sequence joins TRBV10-3 and TRBJ2-3, with a weak D call TRBD1 (5 bases). With 2 bases removed from V and 4 bases from J, the gap between germline ends came to 10 bases. The CDR3 sequence is 14 residues long. The V gene's germline CDR1 is ENHRY and CDR2 SYGVKD. The CDR3, as DNA: TGTGCCATCAGTGAGGCTGGGGCGGCAGATACGCAGTATTTT. Encoded protein: CAISEAGAADTQYF.

This clonotype was seen only a few times. The chain employs TRBV7-8 and TRBJ2-5; 7 bases agree with TRBD1. Germline-derived CDR1 and CDR2 are SGHVS and FQNEAQ. The J segment lost 1 base and the V segment lost 0 bases, leaving 8 bases of the junction unmatched. This CDR3 is 17 amino acids long. The CDR3 nucleotides are TGTGCCAGCAGCTTAGCATTACTAGGGGGCATCCAAGAGACCCAGTACTTC. Amino acid sequence: CASSLALLGGIQETQYF.

The V gene is TRBV11-2, the J gene TRBJ1-2; D is unresolved. Trimming stripped 5 bases from V and 4 bases from J, with 17 bases between. Germline V CDR1 and CDR2: SGHAT, FQNNGV. CDR3 length equals 15 residues. The CDR3 region is CASSLRLVEGYGYTF. CDR3 nucleotide sequence: TGTGCCAGCAGCCTCCGGTTGGTGGAGGGCTATGGCTACACCTTC.

The chain carries TRBV20-1 and TRBJ2-1; perhaps TRBD2 as D (6 bases). V lost 3 bases and J lost 8, with 11 bases in between. Germline CDR1 is DFQATT and CDR2 is SNEGSKA (reference sequence). This CDR3 is built from 12 residues. CDR3 bases: TGCAGTGCTAGTCGCAGGGAGGATGAGCAGTTCTTC. Protein sequence: CSASRREDEQFF.

This chain connects TRBV5-5 to TRBJ2-3, with TRBD1 identical over 11 bases. Germline CDR1 and CDR2: SGHKS and YYEKEE (reference sequence). The CDR3 sequence is 16 residues long. V shed 4 bases, J shed 2 bases, and the junction held 6 bases outside the gene matches. The CDR3 coding sequence is TGTGCCAGCAGCGCCGGGACAGGGGGAATCACAGATACGCAGTATTTT. Its protein is CASSAGTGGITDTQYF.

J is TRBJ2-7 and V is TRBV15; 12 bases line up with TRBD2. Germline V gene lookup returns CDR1 LNHNV and CDR2 YYDKDF (reference sequence). This CDR3 has 16 residues. V lost 1 base, J lost 3 bases, and 4 bases stayed unmatched. CDR3 coding DNA: TGTGCCACCAGCAGAGGCCGGACTAGCGGGAACTACGAGCAGTACTTC. Its translation: CATSRGRTSGNYEQYF.

This clonotype was observed a few times. The V call is TRBV12-3 or TRBV12-4, the J call TRBJ2-5; 9 nucleotides align to TRBD1. After removal of 9 bases from V and 3 bases from J, the junction contained 8 bases not matched to a gene. This CDR3 is built from 14 residues. CDR3 sequence: CASYSGTGKETQYF. In DNA form, the CDR3 reads TGTGCCAGTTACTCGGGGACAGGGAAAGAGACCCAGTACTTC.

This clonotype was recorded a few times. The CDR3 DNA sequence: TGTGCCAGCAGTAGCGGGTCGAACACCGGGGAGCTGTTTTTT. Translated, it gives CASSSGSNTGELFF. The V gene is TRBV12-3 or TRBV12-4, the J gene TRBJ2-2; perhaps TRBD2 as D (6 bases). The germline V and J ends were trimmed by 5 bases and 0 bases, with 7 bases remaining between them. This CDR3 comprises 14 residues.